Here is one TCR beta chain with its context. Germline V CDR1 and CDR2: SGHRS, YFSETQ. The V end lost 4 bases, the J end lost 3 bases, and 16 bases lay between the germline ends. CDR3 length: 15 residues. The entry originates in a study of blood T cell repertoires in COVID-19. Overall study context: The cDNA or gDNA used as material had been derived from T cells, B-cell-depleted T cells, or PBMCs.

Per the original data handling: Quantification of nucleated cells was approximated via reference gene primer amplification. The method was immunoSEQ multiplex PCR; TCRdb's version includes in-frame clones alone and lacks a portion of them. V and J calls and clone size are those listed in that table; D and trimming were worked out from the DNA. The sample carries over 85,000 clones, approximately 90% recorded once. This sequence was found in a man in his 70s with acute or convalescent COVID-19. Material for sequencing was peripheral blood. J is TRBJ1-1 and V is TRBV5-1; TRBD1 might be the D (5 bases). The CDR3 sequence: CASSTGGTGDTEAFF. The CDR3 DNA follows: TGCGCCAGCAGCACTGGCGGGACGGGGGACACTGAAGCTTTCTTT.